The clone carrying this TCR beta chain came up a few times. As yet, its antigen is unknown. Repertoires were generated with immunoSEQ multiplex PCR, while TCRdb's copy carries only in-frame clones and drops some. The sample records under 150,000 clones, roughly four fifths being singletons. The germline V gene encodes CDR1 LNHDA and CDR2 SQIVND (reference sequence). V was shortened by 6 bases and J by 2 bases, with 22 bases between the two germline ends. The CDR3 covers 17 residues. The sample is drawn from a study of radiation and T cells in renal cell carcinoma. Findings and caveats of the study: Pretreatment tumor biopsies were lacking, so baseline clonotypes are unknown. In blood, top tumor clones expanded by 2 weeks, shrinking by 4.

Sample time point: blood 2 weeks post-SBRT. As to treatment: 15 Gy SBRT to primary tumor, nephrectomy 4 weeks later. This renal cell carcinoma was of the clear cell type. The chain couples TRBV19 to TRBJ1-1, with TRBD1 as a possible D gene (6 bases). The sequencing used blood, collected from a patient whose treatment included radiotherapy and nephrectomy. This sequence was found in a woman aged 60-75 years with renal cell carcinoma. CDR3 loop: CASSPARGRTVNTEAFF. The CDR3 DNA sequence: TGTGCCAGTAGCCCAGCTCGGGGACGGACAGTTAACACTGAAGCTTTCTTT.